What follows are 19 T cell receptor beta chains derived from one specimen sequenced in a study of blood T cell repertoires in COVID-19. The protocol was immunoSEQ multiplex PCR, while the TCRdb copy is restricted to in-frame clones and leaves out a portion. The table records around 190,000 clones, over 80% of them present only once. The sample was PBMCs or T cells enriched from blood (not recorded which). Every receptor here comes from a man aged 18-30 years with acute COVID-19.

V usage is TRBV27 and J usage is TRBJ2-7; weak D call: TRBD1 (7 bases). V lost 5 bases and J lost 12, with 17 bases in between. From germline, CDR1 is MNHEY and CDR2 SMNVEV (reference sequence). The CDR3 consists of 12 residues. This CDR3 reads CASSPGGRDRYF. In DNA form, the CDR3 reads TGTGCCAGCAGTCCAGGGGGGAGAGATAGGTACTTC.

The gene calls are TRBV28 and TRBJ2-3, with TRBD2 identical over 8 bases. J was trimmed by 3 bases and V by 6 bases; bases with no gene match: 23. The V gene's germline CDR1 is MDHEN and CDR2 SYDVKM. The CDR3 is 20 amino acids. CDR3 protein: CASSHEQGSSGIAGTDTQYF. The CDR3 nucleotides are TGTGCCAGCAGCCACGAACAGGGTTCTTCTGGGATAGCGGGAACAGATACGCAGTATTTT. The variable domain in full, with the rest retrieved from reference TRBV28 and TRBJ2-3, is DVKVTQSSRYLVKRTGEKVFLECVQDMDHENMFWYRQDPGLGLRLIYFSYDVKMKEKGDIPEGYSVSREKKERFSLILESASTNQTSMYLCASSHEQGSSGIAGTDTQYFGPGTRLTVL.

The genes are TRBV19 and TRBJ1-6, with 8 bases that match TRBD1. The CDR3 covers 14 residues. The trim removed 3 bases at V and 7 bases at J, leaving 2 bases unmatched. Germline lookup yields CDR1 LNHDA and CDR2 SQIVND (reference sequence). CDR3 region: CASSIQGANSPLHF. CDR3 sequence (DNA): TGTGCCAGTAGTATTCAGGGGGCAAATTCACCCCTCCACTTT. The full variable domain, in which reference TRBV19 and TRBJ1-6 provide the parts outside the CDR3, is DGGITQSPKYLFRKEGQNVTLSCEQNLNHDAMYWYRQDPGQGLRLIYYSQIVNDFQKGDIAEGYSVSREKKESFPLTVTSAQKNPTAFYLCASSIQGANSPLHFGNGTRLTVT.

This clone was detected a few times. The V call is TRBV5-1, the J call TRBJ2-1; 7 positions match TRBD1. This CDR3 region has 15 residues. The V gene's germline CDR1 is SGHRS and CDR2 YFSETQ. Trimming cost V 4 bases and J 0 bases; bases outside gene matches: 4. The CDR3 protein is CASSDGTASYNEQFF. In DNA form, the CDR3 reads TGCGCCAGCAGCGACGGGACAGCCTCCTACAATGAGCAGTTCTTC.

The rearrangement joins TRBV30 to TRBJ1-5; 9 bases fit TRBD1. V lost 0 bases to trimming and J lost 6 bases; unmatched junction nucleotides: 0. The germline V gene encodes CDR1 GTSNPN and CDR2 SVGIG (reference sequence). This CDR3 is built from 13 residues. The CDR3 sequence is CAWSVQGAQPQHF. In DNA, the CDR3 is TGTGCCTGGAGTGTACAGGGGGCTCAGCCCCAGCATTTT.

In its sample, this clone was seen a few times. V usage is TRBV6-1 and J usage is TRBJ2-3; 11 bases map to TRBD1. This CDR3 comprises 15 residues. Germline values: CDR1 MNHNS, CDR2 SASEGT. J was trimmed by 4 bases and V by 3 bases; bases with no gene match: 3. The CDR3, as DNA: TGTGCCAGCAGTGAGGGACAGGGGGGTCCAGATACGCAGTATTTT. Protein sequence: CASSEGQGGPDTQYF.

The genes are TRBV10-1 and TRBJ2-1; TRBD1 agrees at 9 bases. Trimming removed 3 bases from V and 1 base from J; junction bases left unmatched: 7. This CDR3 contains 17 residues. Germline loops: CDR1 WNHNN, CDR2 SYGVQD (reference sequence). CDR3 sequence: CASSDHPGTGSYNEQFF. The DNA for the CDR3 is TGCGCCAGCAGTGACCATCCCGGGACAGGGTCCTACAATGAGCAGTTCTTC.

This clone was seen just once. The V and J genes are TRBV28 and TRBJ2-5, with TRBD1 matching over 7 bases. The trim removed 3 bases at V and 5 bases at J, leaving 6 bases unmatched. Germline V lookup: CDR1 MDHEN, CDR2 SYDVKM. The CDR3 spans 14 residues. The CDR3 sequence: CASSLFGQVETQYF. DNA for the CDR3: TGTGCCAGCAGTTTGTTTGGACAGGTGGAGACCCAGTACTTC.

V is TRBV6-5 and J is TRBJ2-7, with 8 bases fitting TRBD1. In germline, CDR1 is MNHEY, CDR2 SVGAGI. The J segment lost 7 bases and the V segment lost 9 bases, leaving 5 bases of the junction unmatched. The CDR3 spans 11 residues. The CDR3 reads CASKTGDEQYF. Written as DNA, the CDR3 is TGTGCCAGTAAGACAGGGGATGAGCAGTACTTC.

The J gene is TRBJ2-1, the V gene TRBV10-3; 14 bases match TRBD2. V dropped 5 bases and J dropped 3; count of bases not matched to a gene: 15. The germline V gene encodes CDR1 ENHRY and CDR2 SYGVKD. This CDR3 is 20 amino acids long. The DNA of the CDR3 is TGTGCCATCAGTTTTCCCGGGACTAGCGGGAGTAGTAGAGGCTACAATGAGCAGTTCTTC. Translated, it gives CAISFPGTSGSSRGYNEQFF.

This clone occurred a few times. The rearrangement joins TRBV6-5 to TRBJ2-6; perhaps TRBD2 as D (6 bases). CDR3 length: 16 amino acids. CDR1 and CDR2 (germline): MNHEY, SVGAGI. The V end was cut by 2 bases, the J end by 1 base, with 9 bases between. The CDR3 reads CASSYRAGSGANVLTF. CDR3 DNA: TGTGCCAGCAGTTACCGGGCGGGGTCTGGGGCCAACGTCCTGACTTTC.

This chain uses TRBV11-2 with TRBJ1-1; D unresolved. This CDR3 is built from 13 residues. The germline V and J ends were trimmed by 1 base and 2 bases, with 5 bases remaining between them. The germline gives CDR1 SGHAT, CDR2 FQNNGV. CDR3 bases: TGTGCCAGCAGCTTAGCGGTTAACACTGAAGCTTTCTTT. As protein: CASSLAVNTEAFF.

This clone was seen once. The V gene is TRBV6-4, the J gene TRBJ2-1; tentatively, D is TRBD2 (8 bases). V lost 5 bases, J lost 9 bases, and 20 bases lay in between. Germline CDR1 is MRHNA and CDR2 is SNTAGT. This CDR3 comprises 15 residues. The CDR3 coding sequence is TGTGCCAGCAGTAGGGGACTAGAGGGGGCCTTTGAGCAGTTCTTC. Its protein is CASSRGLEGAFEQFF.

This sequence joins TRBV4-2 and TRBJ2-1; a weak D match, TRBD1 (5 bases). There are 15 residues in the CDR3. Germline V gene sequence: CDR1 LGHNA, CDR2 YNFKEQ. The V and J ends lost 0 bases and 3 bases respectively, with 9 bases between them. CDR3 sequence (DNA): TGTGCCAGCAGCCAAGAAGGGGAAAGCTACAATGAGCAGTTCTTC. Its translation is CASSQEGESYNEQFF.

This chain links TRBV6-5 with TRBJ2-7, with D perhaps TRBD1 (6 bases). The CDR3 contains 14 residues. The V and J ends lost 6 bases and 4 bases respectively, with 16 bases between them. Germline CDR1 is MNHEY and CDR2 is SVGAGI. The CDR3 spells CASSQGGPPYEQYF. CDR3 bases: TGTGCCAGCAGCCAAGGGGGACCCCCTTACGAGCAGTACTTC.

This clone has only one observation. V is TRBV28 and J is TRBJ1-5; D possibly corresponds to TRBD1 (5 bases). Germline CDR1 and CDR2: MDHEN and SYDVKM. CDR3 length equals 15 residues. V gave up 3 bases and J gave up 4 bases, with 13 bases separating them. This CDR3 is CASSFATPGNQPQHF. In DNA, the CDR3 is TGTGCCAGCAGTTTCGCGACCCCAGGGAATCAGCCCCAGCATTTT.

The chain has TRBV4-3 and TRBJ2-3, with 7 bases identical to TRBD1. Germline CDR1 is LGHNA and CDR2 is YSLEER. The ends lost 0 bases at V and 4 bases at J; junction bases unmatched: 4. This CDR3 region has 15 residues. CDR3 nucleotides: TGCGCCAGCAGCCAAGAGAGGGGGCAGGCAGATACGCAGTATTTT. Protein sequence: CASSQERGQADTQYF.

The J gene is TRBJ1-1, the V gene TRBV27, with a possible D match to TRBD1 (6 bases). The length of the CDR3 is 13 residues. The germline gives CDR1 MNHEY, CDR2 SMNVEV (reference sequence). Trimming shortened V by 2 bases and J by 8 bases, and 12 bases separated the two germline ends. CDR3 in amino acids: CASSLIVDREAFF. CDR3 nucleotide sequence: TGTGCCAGCAGTTTAATTGTCGACAGGGAAGCTTTCTTT.

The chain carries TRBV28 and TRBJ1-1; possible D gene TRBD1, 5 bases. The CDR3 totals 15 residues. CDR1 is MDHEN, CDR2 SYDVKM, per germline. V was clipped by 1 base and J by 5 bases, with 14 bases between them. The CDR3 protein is CASSLLNRLGTEAFF. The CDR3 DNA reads TGTGCCAGCAGTTTATTAAACAGGTTAGGGACTGAAGCTTTCTTT.